This TCR beta chain was identified during a study of identical twins. The study, taken as a whole, reports: Models underestimated how often monozygotic twins shared out-of-frame TCR alpha. Compared with unrelated sharing, twin-shared out-of-frame alpha sequences had more low-probability sequences.

There are many counts of this clonotype. What it recognizes is unknown. TCRdb passed the 5' RACE reads through MiXCR, listing each CDR3 protein once. The data hold 570,000 or so distinct CDR3 sequences, with over 8.5% observed a single time. In every case, the donor was a healthy Caucasian. In addition, the sample was reused for a study of yellow fever vaccine responses in identical twins. That paper adds: Reportedly, twins showed a vaccine T cell response that looked partly convergent and partly personalized.

Sequencing was carried out using PBMCs. This clonotype originated in a woman younger than 30 in good health.

The CDR3: CASSGMRGNEYF. The CDR3 region has the DNA TGTGCCAGCAGCGGAATGAGGGGAAACGAGTACTTC. The chain couples TRBV7-9 to TRBJ2-7, with D perhaps TRBD1 or TRBD2 (5 bases each). The CDR3 has 12 amino acids. The ends were cut back, 5 bases at V and 11 bases at J, with 16 bases in the middle. Germline loops: CDR1 SEHNR, CDR2 FQNEAQ (reference sequence).